The T cell receptor (beta chain) under discussion was sequenced for a study of follicular helper T cells after annual influenza vaccination (dated by TCRdb to the late 2010s). Background for the entire study: Blood was drawn on days 0, 7 and 28 after each seasonal influenza vaccination. To study recall of cTfh clones, some subjects were followed across successive annual vaccinations spanning the 2013-2014, 2014-2015 and 2015-2016 seasons. Multi-year samples were available for six subjects, with four spanning two vaccination seasons and two spanning three seasons. The 2013-2014 samples were cryopreserved, while the 2015 samples were processed right after collection. One week after vaccination, a second recruited cohort of 12 to 13 subjects (Table S1) displayed a similar ICOS+CD38+ cTfh response. Here is what the overall study found, with its caveats: Rare clonotypes could not be sampled because productive TCRB sequences were recovered from only about 9-20% of the analyzed cells. Day 7 ICOS+CD38+ clones were most often found later in ICOS-CD38- cTfh, suggesting that subset may serve as a memory reservoir. ICOS+CD38+ cTfh clonality correlated with the frequency of that population, and its change correlated with the change in circulating plasmablast frequency. Successive annual vaccinations recalled a recurrent oligoclonal ICOS+CD38+ cTfh response that contained tetramer and AIM influenza-specific clonotypes.

The time point label, read with the paper, signifies: 2015-2016 season, pre-vaccination. Adults were given seasonal inactivated influenza vaccine (Fluvarix), and sorted blood CD4 subsets were followed by TCRB sequencing before and after vaccination. Subjects were considered eligible if community-dwelling and if influenza vaccine had not been received in the prior 6 months. Reasons for exclusion included contraindications to influenza vaccine, substance abuse, HIV/AIDS, active malignancy, immunomodulatory medication, and active illness such as respiratory infection. Per time point, between about 40 and 110 mL of blood was sampled. Circulating Tfh were defined as non-naive CD4+CXCR5+PD-1+ cells and sorted into ICOS+CD38+ and ICOS-CD38- fractions. PBMC were isolated using Ficoll-Paque PLUS or SepMate separation. Before DNA was extracted, the cell subsets were sorted from PBMC using a BD FACS Aria. Counted from cysteine to phenylalanine, this CDR3 has 12 amino acids. Only the CDR3 part of the read is kept: 36 bases, read in frame from the first base. The germline V gene supplies CDR1 SGHRS and CDR2 YFSETQ. Between the V and J ends, shortened by 4 bases and 4 bases respectively, the junction contains 9 bases.

Receptor amplification or capture employed the immunoSEQ multiplex PCR assay. Adaptive Biotechnologies carried out TCRB amplification, library preparation, sequencing and preliminary bioinformatics at Survey level resolution. For TCRB sequencing, genomic DNA from sorted cTfh populations was amplified by multiplex PCR. Processing in the source paper ran as follows. Clonality was calculated in R as 1 minus normalized Shannon entropy, and the Gini index was computed with the R package ineq. Overlap score was the summed counts of shared sequences divided by total counts of all sequences in both compared samples. The significance of shared clonotypes was tested with Fisher's exact test, assuming a theoretical repertoire of 10^7 TCRB sequences. In its TCRdb copy, this immuneACCESS table keeps in-frame sequences only and misses some clones. Where compared with another copy, unresolved V genes explain less than half of these, and the others have no known cause. The V and J calls and clone size were taken over from that table, and D and trimming were inferred from the DNA. In all, the sample holds approximately 750 clones, and 80% to 90% of those were seen once. About 2.2% of the sample is in the top ten clones.

On this clone itself: What antigen it recognizes has not been identified. Base qualities were left out, and no much larger clone turns up one base away.

This chain joins TRBV5-1 to TRBJ2-7, with the D gene tentatively TRBD1 or TRBD2, based on 6 matching bases in each. The material was CXCR5+ CD38- circulating T follicular helper cells from blood, obtained on the day of influenza vaccination. What this sample's cell subset or site label stands for: circulating Tfh, non-naive CD4+CXCR5+PD-1+ (ICOS+CD38+ or ICOS-CD38-). The receptor comes from an adult who received the influenza vaccine. The sequence in DNA is TGCGCCAGCAGCAGGGGGGATTACGAGCAGTACTTC. This is translated as CASSRGDYEQYF. Joined to the reference TRBV5-1 and TRBJ2-7 proteins, this CDR3 gives the full variable domain: KAGVTQTPRYLIKTRGQQVTLSCSPISGHRSVSWYQQTPGQGLQFLFEYFSETQRNKGNFPGRFSGRQFSNSRSEMNVSTLELGDSALYLCASSRGDYEQYFGPGTRLTVT.